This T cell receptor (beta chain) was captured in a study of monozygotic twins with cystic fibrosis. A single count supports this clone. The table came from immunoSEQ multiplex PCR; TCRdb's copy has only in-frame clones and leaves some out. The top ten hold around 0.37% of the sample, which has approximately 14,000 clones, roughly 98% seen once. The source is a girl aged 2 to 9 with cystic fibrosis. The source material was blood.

CDR3 region: CASSSPGTGYNEQFF. The CDR3 bases are TGTGCCAGCAGCTCTCCCGGGACAGGCTACAATGAGCAGTTCTTC. The rearrangement uses TRBV7-9 and TRBJ2-1; 8 bases align to TRBD1. The V and J ends lost 4 bases and 3 bases, in that order; junction bases with no gene match: 5. Germline assignment: CDR1 SEHNR and CDR2 FQNEAQ (reference sequence). The CDR3 spans 15 residues.